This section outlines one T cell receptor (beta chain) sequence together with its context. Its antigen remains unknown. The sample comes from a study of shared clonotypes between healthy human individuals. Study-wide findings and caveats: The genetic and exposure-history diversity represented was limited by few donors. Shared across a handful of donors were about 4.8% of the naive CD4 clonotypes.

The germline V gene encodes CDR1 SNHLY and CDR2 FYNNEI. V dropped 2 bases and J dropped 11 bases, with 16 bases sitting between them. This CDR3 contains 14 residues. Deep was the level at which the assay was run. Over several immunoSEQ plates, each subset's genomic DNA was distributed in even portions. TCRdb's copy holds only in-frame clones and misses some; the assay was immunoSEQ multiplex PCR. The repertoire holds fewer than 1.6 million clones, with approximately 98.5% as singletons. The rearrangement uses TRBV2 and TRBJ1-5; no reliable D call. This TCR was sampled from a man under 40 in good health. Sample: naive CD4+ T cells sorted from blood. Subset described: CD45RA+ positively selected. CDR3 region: CASSESGVGRAQHF. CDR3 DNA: TGTGCCAGCAGTGAAAGCGGGGTGGGAAGGGCCCAGCATTTT.